Listed below are T cell receptor beta chains from one sample, sequenced in a study of blood T cells in healthy people across ages. One entry per CDR3 protein, called by TCRdb with MiXCR from the 5' RACE reads. Of more than 800,000 distinct CDR3 sequences detected, 25% to 35% appear once; the ten largest clones hold 17%. The sequenced material came from blood. The receptors come from an elderly woman in good health. The CDR3 runs from the conserved cysteine through the conserved F or W. D genes are given only for firm matches. Clone size is not always given. Where it is, it says once, few, many or a class for expanded clones.

J,V,size,D,CDR3,DNA
TRBJ1-2,TRBV6-5,many,TRBD1,CASRTGTGTVTIYGYTF,TGTGCCAGCAGGACCGGGACAGGGACCGTTACTATCTATGGCTACACCTTC
TRBJ1-2,TRBV5-8,-,TRBD1,CASSSSGTGTPYGYTF,TGTGCCAGCAGCTCATCCGGGACAGGGACCCCCTATGGCTACACCTTC
TRBJ2-2,TRBV7-9,-,-,CASSLDPAQLNTGELFF,TGTGCCAGCAGCTTAGATCCAGCCCAGCTTAACACCGGGGAGCTGTTTTTT
TRBJ2-1,TRBV9,many,-,CASSYSFGRNEQFF,TGTGCCAGCAGCTATTCCTTTGGTCGGAATGAGCAGTTCTTC
TRBJ2-1,TRBV28,many,TRBD2,CASSFARGLYNEQFF,TGTGCCAGCAGTTTTGCTAGGGGACTATACAATGAGCAGTTCTTC
TRBJ2-3,TRBV6-1,-,TRBD1,CASRAIAGQGPDTQYF,TGTGCCAGCAGAGCCATAGCAGGACAGGGCCCAGATACGCAGTATTTT
TRBJ1-2,TRBV12-3/TRBV12-4,-,-,CASSLVLGDYGYTF,TGTGCCAGCAGTTTAGTTTTGGGGGACTATGGCTACACCTTC
TRBJ1-3,TRBV6-6,-,-,CASSYPGAAGNTVYF,TGTGCCAGCAGTTACCCAGGGGCGGCTGGAAACACCGTATATTTT
TRBJ2-5,TRBV15,many,-,CATSRAPAGRETQYF,TGTGCCACCAGCAGAGCCCCCGCAGGGCGAGAGACCCAGTACTTC
TRBJ2-2,TRBV9,-,-,CASSSRGNTGNTGELFF,TGTGCCAGCAGCTCGAGGGGTAACACGGGAAACACCGGGGAGCTGTTTTTT
TRBJ2-5,TRBV5-8,few,TRBD1,CASSLVGQGRRGETQYF,TGTGCCAGCAGCTTGGTGGGACAGGGGAGAAGGGGAGAGACCCAGTACTTC
TRBJ2-1,TRBV5-1,many,-,CASSLRTNNEQFF,TGCGCCAGCAGCTTGAGGACCAACAATGAGCAGTTCTTC
TRBJ1-2,TRBV7-4,-,-,CASSSHRVEDYGYTF,TGTGCCAGCAGCTCCCACAGGGTCGAGGACTATGGCTACACCTTC
TRBJ2-2,TRBV20-1,-,TRBD2,CSARDLKTSGANTGELFF,TGCAGTGCTAGAGATCTTAAGACTAGCGGGGCGAACACCGGGGAGCTGTTTTTT
TRBJ1-5,TRBV6-2/TRBV6-3,-,-,CASSYEVYQPQHF,TGTGCCAGCAGTTACGAGGTCTATCAGCCCCAGCATTTT
TRBJ1-2,TRBV7-9,many,TRBD1,CASSSVGTASGYTF,TGTGCCAGCAGCTCAGTCGGGACAGCAAGTGGCTACACCTTC
TRBJ2-2,TRBV20-1,few,-,CSAGDRARGGELFF,TGCAGTGCTGGAGACAGGGCCCGGGGGGGGGAGCTGTTTTTT
TRBJ1-2,TRBV4-2,-,-,CASSLRGGTESDGYTF,TGTGCCAGCAGCTTACGGGGAGGTACCGAATCTGATGGCTACACCTTC
TRBJ1-1,TRBV5-1,many,-,CASSYRQPGSGTEAFF,TGCGCCAGCAGCTATCGCCAGCCGGGTTCGGGCACTGAAGCTTTCTTT
TRBJ2-7,TRBV30,-,-,CAWSDRLYEQYF,TGTGCCTGGAGTGACAGATTGTACGAGCAGTACTTC
TRBJ2-5,TRBV7-2,many,TRBD2,CASSVSSGAVGTQYF,TGTGCCAGCAGCGTCTCTAGCGGGGCCGTCGGGACCCAGTACTTC
TRBJ1-4,TRBV20-1,many,-,CSARRTGSEKLFF,TGCAGTGCTAGACGGACCGGGTCTGAAAAACTGTTTTTT
TRBJ1-1,TRBV2,-,-,CASKDYTEAFF,TGTGCCAGCAAGGATTACACCGAAGCTTTCTTT
TRBJ1-3,TRBV27,-,-,CASRSLSSGNTIYF,TGTGCCAGCAGGAGCTTGAGCTCTGGAAACACCATATATTTT
TRBJ2-2,TRBV7-2,-,TRBD2,CASSLGVAGTGELFF,TGTGCCAGCAGCTTAGGAGTAGCGGGGACCGGGGAGCTGTTTTTT
TRBJ1-2,TRBV5-1,many,TRBD1,CASSLGTVDGYTF,TGCGCCAGCAGTTTAGGGACAGTCGATGGCTACACCTTC
TRBJ1-6,TRBV5-1,many,-,CASSLGGNNSPLHF,TGCGCCAGCAGCTTGGGCGGAAATAATTCACCCCTCCACTTT
TRBJ2-5,TRBV6-1,many,-,CASSEDRVVETQYF,TGTGCCAGCAGTGAAGACAGGGTAGTGGAGACCCAGTACTTC
TRBJ2-5,TRBV6-6,-,TRBD2,CASSPQLAGRRTQYF,TGTGCCAGCAGCCCTCAACTAGCGGGGCGGCGTACCCAGTACTTC
TRBJ2-1,TRBV5-6,many,TRBD2,CASSLLTGTTHNEQFF,TGTGCCAGCAGCTTGCTCACCGGGACTACCCACAATGAGCAGTTCTTC
TRBJ1-5,TRBV7-2,many,TRBD1,CASSFSQGASPNQPQHF,TGTGCCAGCAGCTTTTCACAGGGGGCCTCACCCAATCAGCCCCAGCATTTT
TRBJ2-5,TRBV27,-,-,CASSLLGQTQYF,TGTGCCAGCAGTTTACTCGGACAGACCCAGTACTTC
TRBJ2-3,TRBV24-1,-,-,CATSDLSGTSTDTQYF,TGTGCCACCAGTGATTTAAGCGGAACTAGCACAGATACGCAGTATTTT
TRBJ2-1,TRBV3-1,many,-,CASSADLRHEQFF,TGTGCCAGCAGCGCAGACCTACGGCATGAGCAGTTCTTC
TRBJ2-3,TRBV20-1,-,TRBD2,CSGGSGRMGDTQYF,TGCAGTGGGGGAAGCGGGAGAATGGGAGATACGCAGTATTTT
TRBJ1-2,TRBV29-1,many,-,CSVADPRGYGYTF,TGCAGCGTTGCCGACCCCCGGGGCTATGGCTACACCTTC
TRBJ1-5,TRBV20-1,many,TRBD1,CSACPTGNQPQHF,TGCAGTGCTTGCCCGACAGGGAATCAGCCCCAGCATTTT
TRBJ2-1,TRBV7-2,many,TRBD2,CASSPRLAGYNEQFF,TGTGCCAGCAGCCCGAGACTAGCGGGATACAATGAGCAGTTCTTC
TRBJ2-5,TRBV4-1,few,-,CASSQQVNSYNEQYF,TGCGCCAGCAGCCAACAGGTCAACTCCTACAATGAGCAGTACTTC
TRBJ2-5,TRBV7-2,-,TRBD2,CASSQRSASGGAFHNEQYF,TGTGCCAGCAGCCAAAGGTCGGCTAGCGGGGGGGCTTTCCACAATGAGCAGTACTTC
TRBJ2-5,TRBV6-2/TRBV6-3,many,-,CATIEMGHRETQYF,TGTGCCACCATAGAAATGGGACACAGAGAGACCCAGTACTTC
TRBJ1-1,TRBV29-1,few,-,CSGGRGTNTEAFF,TGCAGCGGCGGGCGGGGGACGAACACTGAAGCTTTCTTT
TRBJ2-6,TRBV12-3/TRBV12-4,many,-,CASSLWAGANVLTF,TGTGCCAGCAGTTTGTGGGCTGGGGCCAACGTCCTGACTTTC
TRBJ2-3,TRBV20-1,many,-,CSARGGPTDTQYF,TGCAGTGCTAGAGGCGGACCAACAGATACGCAGTATTTT
TRBJ2-3,TRBV6-5,many,-,CASSRDSADTQYF,TGTGCCAGCAGCCGCGATAGCGCAGATACGCAGTATTTT
TRBJ2-3,TRBV28,-,TRBD1,CASSLSQGVGNTQYF,TGTGCCAGCAGTTTAAGCCAGGGGGTTGGAAATACGCAGTATTTT
TRBJ1-2,TRBV12-3/TRBV12-4,many,-,CASSLGGTRYYGYTF,TGTGCCAGCAGTTTAGGGGGTACCAGATACTATGGCTACACCTTC
TRBJ2-5,TRBV6-2/TRBV6-3,few,-,CASSYNPGYQETQYF,TGTGCCAGCAGTTATAATCCGGGGTACCAAGAGACCCAGTACTTC
TRBJ1-5,TRBV3-1,few,TRBD1,CASSKDRGDQPQHF,TGTGCCAGCAGCAAGGACAGGGGAGATCAGCCCCAGCATTTT
TRBJ2-1,TRBV9,many,TRBD2,CASSVEGLANEQFF,TGTGCCAGCAGCGTAGAGGGACTAGCCAATGAGCAGTTCTTC
TRBJ2-1,TRBV6-6,many,TRBD2,CASSYPSGGGASEQFF,TGTGCCAGCAGTTACCCAAGTGGCGGGGGGGCTTCTGAGCAGTTCTTC
TRBJ1-2,TRBV20-1,many,TRBD1,CSVWDSDYGYTF,TGCAGTGTTTGGGACAGCGACTATGGCTACACCTTC
TRBJ2-1,TRBV15,many,TRBD2,CATSGGGGTYNEQFF,TGTGCCACCAGCGGGGGCGGGGGGACCTACAATGAGCAGTTCTTC
TRBJ1-1,TRBV15,few,-,CATGARAGVTEAFF,TGTGCCACCGGCGCCAGAGCAGGGGTCACTGAAGCTTTCTTT
TRBJ1-4,TRBV5-6,-,-,CAGSLTVTNEKLFF,TGTGCCGGCAGCTTGACAGTAACTAATGAAAAACTGTTTTTT
TRBJ2-2,TRBV4-1,-,TRBD2,CASSQRGGLRVGELFF,TGCGCCAGCAGCCAGCGGGGGGGCCTTCGTGTTGGGGAGCTGTTTTTT
TRBJ2-7,TRBV4-3,-,-,CASSQDSPASNEQYF,TGCGCCAGCAGCCAAGATTCCCCGGCTAGCAATGAGCAGTACTTC
TRBJ2-2,TRBV20-1,-,-,CSARLPVPGELFF,TGCAGTGCTAGGTTACCGGTCCCCGGGGAGCTGTTTTTT
TRBJ2-1,TRBV6-2/TRBV6-3,many,TRBD2,CASRAPLAGGSYNEQFF,TGTGCCAGCAGAGCCCCTCTGGCGGGGGGGAGCTACAATGAGCAGTTCTTC